This TCR beta chain was retrieved from a study of T-cell reconstitution after alpha-beta-depleted transplantation in children. The TCRbeta library incorporated unique molecular identifiers. From the PCR reads, TCRdb called clonotypes with MiXCR, one entry per CDR3 protein. In the table there are roughly 590,000 distinct CDR3 sequences, roughly 17% of which are singletons. J was trimmed by 8 bases and V by 7 bases; bases with no gene match: 20. Looked up from germline, CDR1 is DFQATT and CDR2 is SNEGSKA (reference sequence). The CDR3 consists of 17 residues. Sequencing was performed on PBMCs from the stem cell graft donor, taken from the stem cell graft. This clonotype originated in a human donor who donated a stem cell graft to a child with acute myeloid leukemia. This chain uses TRBV20-1 with TRBJ2-1; TRBD1 matches at 10 bases. DNA for the CDR3: TGCAGTGTCGCCCGACTCCTTGGGGACAGGGGTTGGGATGAGCAGTTCTTC. This gives the protein CSVARLLGDRGWDEQFF.